Each of the 28 T cell receptor beta chains below was sequenced from the same sample in a study of blood T cell repertoires in COVID-19. Data came from immunoSEQ multiplex PCR; TCRdb stores just in-frame clones and leaves some out. The repertoire includes 200,000 to 250,000 clones, around 83% of them detected once, and over 2.5% sits in the top ten. The sample was peripheral blood. The receptors shown here come from a man aged 45 to 65 who had recovered from COVID-19.

This chain links TRBV5-6 with TRBJ2-1; D is perhaps TRBD1 (6 bases). This CDR3 region has 15 residues. Looked up from germline, CDR1 is SGHDT and CDR2 is YYEEEE. V was pared by 3 bases and J by 7 bases, with 17 bases between. The CDR3 reads CASSSYRVVFNEQFF. In DNA form, the CDR3 reads TGTGCCAGCAGCTCCTACAGGGTTGTATTTAATGAGCAGTTCTTC.

This chain links TRBV5-8 with TRBJ2-1; D might be TRBD2 (7 bases). The CDR3 has 16 amino acids. Deletions cut 2 bases from V and 8 bases from J, with 20 bases between. Germline V gene data show CDR1 as SGHTS and CDR2 as YDEGEE. The CDR3 DNA reads as TGTGCCAGCAGCTTTATACCGGGGGGCGGTCAACATGAGCAGTTCTTC. Translated: CASSFIPGGGQHEQFF.

The chain carries TRBV10-1 and TRBJ2-7, with D maybe TRBD2 (7 bases). CDR1 and CDR2 from the germline V gene are WNHNN and SYGVQD (reference sequence). The CDR3 runs 15 residues. Trimming removed 3 bases from V and 0 bases from J, with 12 bases in between. The DNA of the CDR3 is TGCGCCAGCAGTGATGGGGGGGCCAGCTCCTACGAGCAGTACTTC. It translates to CASSDGGASSYEQYF.

This sequence joins TRBV2 and TRBJ2-1; D is unresolved. This CDR3 is built from 15 residues. The V gene lost 1 base and the J gene lost 4 bases, with 11 bases spanning the gap. Per germline, CDR1 SNHLY and CDR2 FYNNEI. CDR3 sequence reads: CASSEGRTTYNEQFF. CDR3 coding DNA: TGTGCCAGCAGTGAAGGCAGAACTACATACAATGAGCAGTTCTTC.

This sequence joins TRBV7-9 and TRBJ1-1, with D perhaps TRBD1 (5 bases). V was cut by 3 bases and J by 4 bases, with 12 bases left in between. Germline V gives CDR1 SEHNR, CDR2 FQNEAQ (reference sequence). The CDR3 consists of 14 residues. In nucleotides, the CDR3 is TGTGCCAGCAGCTTTTCAGGGTTTGGCACTGAAGCTTTCTTT. This codes for CASSFSGFGTEAFF.

This rearrangement joins TRBV5-1 to TRBJ2-1; 12 bases line up with TRBD2. Germline V lookup: CDR1 SGHRS, CDR2 YFSETQ. The CDR3 is 16 amino acids. J gave up 2 bases and V 1 base, and 1 base lay outside the gene matches. This CDR3 is CASSLRLAGAYNEQFF. CDR3 nucleotide sequence: TGCGCCAGCAGCTTGAGACTAGCGGGGGCCTACAATGAGCAGTTCTTC.

The V gene is TRBV2, the J gene TRBJ1-5; D is unresolved. V shed 2 bases and J shed 4 bases, with 12 bases lying between them. Germline CDR1 and CDR2: SNHLY and FYNNEI. The CDR3 totals 15 residues. The CDR3 DNA follows: TGTGCCAGCAGTGAACGAGACACCTTGAATCAGCCCCAGCATTTT. This sequence encodes CASSERDTLNQPQHF.

The gene calls are TRBV27 and TRBJ2-1; TRBD2 matches 10 bases. This CDR3 has 16 amino acids. Trimming removed 5 bases from V and 4 bases from J; junction bases left unmatched: 8. Germline loops: CDR1 MNHEY, CDR2 SMNVEV (reference sequence). The CDR3 DNA reads as TGTGCCAGCAGTACCCGAGCGGGAGGGCCTTACAATGAGCAGTTCTTC. Encoded protein: CASSTRAGGPYNEQFF.

The rearrangement links TRBV18 to TRBJ2-2; 7 bases line up with TRBD1. Germline values: CDR1 KGHSH, CDR2 LQKENI. V gave up 5 bases and J gave up 7 bases; unmatched junction bases: 7. The CDR3 is 14 residues long. For the CDR3, the DNA is TGTGCCAGCTCATCGGGACAGACGGGCGGGGAGCTGTTTTTT. Protein: CASSSGQTGGELFF.

The rearrangement uses TRBV6-6 and TRBJ1-4; 8 bases line up with TRBD1. V was pared by 0 bases and J by 6 bases, with 6 bases of the junction left unmatched. This CDR3 is 16 amino acids long. Germline lookup yields CDR1 MNHNY and CDR2 SVGAGI (reference sequence). The CDR3 reads CASSYSWDRSYEKLFF. The DNA of the CDR3 is TGTGCCAGCAGTTACTCATGGGACAGGTCCTATGAAAAACTGTTTTTT.

CDR3 coding DNA: TGTGCCAGCAGTCCTGGGGGCTCCGGTTCCTACGAGCAGTACTTC. This codes for CASSPGGSGSYEQYF. The rearrangement joins TRBV27 to TRBJ2-7, with a possible D match to TRBD1 (6 bases). Germline V lookup: CDR1 MNHEY, CDR2 SMNVEV (reference sequence). The CDR3 spans 15 residues. The V end lost 5 bases, the J end lost 1 base, and 15 bases lay between the germline ends.

The gene calls are TRBV6-5 and TRBJ2-2; 7 nucleotides line up with TRBD1. CDR3 length: 16 residues. Per germline, CDR1 MNHEY and CDR2 SVGAGI. After removal of 4 bases from V and 1 base from J, the junction contained 6 bases not matched to a gene. CDR3 coding DNA: TGTGCCAGCAGTTCTACAGGGGCTGGGAACACCGGGGAGCTGTTTTTT. Protein product: CASSSTGAGNTGELFF.

The chain uses TRBV30 and TRBJ2-1; D might be TRBD2 (5 bases). The CDR3 length is 14 residues. Germline V gene lookup returns CDR1 GTSNPN and CDR2 SVGIG (reference sequence). V lost 3 bases and J 0 bases, leaving 9 bases between the germline ends. The CDR3 DNA reads as TGTGCCTGGAGAATGGGGAGCTCCTACAATGAGCAGTTCTTC. This codes for CAWRMGSSYNEQFF.

The chain employs TRBV11-2 and TRBJ2-6; D uncertain. Germline CDR1 reads SGHAT; CDR2 reads FQNNGV. The CDR3 length is 16 residues. V lost 1 base and J 0 bases, leaving 7 bases between the germline ends. The CDR3 nucleotides are TGTGCCAGCAGCTTAGGACACGTCTCTGGGGCCAACGTCCTGACTTTC. Its protein is CASSLGHVSGANVLTF.

The V gene is TRBV6-1, the J gene TRBJ1-2; weak D call: TRBD1 (5 bases). V gave up 3 bases and J gave up 1 base, with 15 bases separating them. Germline CDR1 MNHNS, CDR2 SASEGT. This CDR3 comprises 16 residues. The CDR3 region is CASSEPQGEVNYGYTF. The CDR3 coding sequence is TGTGCCAGCAGTGAGCCGCAGGGTGAAGTTAACTATGGCTACACCTTC.

V gene TRBV28 combines with J gene TRBJ2-3; D perhaps matches TRBD2 (6 bases). Trimming took off 3 bases at V and 1 base at J, with 14 bases between the two ends. CDR1 MDHEN and CDR2 SYDVKM come from the germline V gene. The CDR3 totals 16 residues. CDR3 bases: TGTGCCAGCAGTTTGTTGGCGGGAAGTGGCACAGATACGCAGTATTTT. This gives the protein CASSLLAGSGTDTQYF.

The table lists this clone with a count of one. The rearrangement joins TRBV30 to TRBJ1-1; no definite D call. In germline, CDR1 is GTSNPN, CDR2 SVGIG (reference sequence). The CDR3 is made up of 12 amino acids. V lost 4 bases, J lost 3 bases, and 9 bases lay in between. The chain's CDR3 is CAWKSRDTEAFF. CDR3 DNA sequence: TGTGCCTGGAAGAGTCGGGACACTGAAGCTTTCTTT.

The chain joins TRBV9 to TRBJ1-3, with 7 bases matching TRBD1. The CDR3 loop spans 16 amino acids. Trimming took 4 bases from V and 2 from J; bases not matched to a gene: 9. Germline V gene lookup returns CDR1 SGDLS and CDR2 YYNGEE. CDR3 region: CASSPQPTGAGNTIYF. DNA of the CDR3: TGTGCCAGCAGCCCTCAACCTACAGGGGCTGGAAACACCATATATTTT.

The V and J genes are TRBV9 and TRBJ2-5; 8 bases align to TRBD1. This CDR3 contains 15 residues. The ends lost 3 bases at V and 4 bases at J; junction bases unmatched: 8. Germline V gene data show CDR1 as SGDLS and CDR2 as YYNGEE. The CDR3 DNA sequence: TGTGCCAGCAGCGCTGGACAGGGTTCGAGAGAGACCCAGTACTTC. Translating gives CASSAGQGSRETQYF.

This chain joins TRBV5-1 and TRBJ2-3; a weak D match, TRBD2 (5 bases). Germline values: CDR1 SGHRS, CDR2 YFSETQ. V lost 2 bases and J lost 6, with 22 bases in between. The CDR3 contains 17 residues. This chain's CDR3 is CASSLSGGTETGDTQYF. In nucleotides, the CDR3 is TGCGCCAGCAGCTTAAGTGGAGGCACGGAAACCGGCGATACGCAGTATTTT.

The chain is built from TRBV27 and TRBJ1-5; D perhaps matches TRBD1 (5 bases). The CDR3 is 14 amino acids. The V gene's germline CDR1 is MNHEY and CDR2 SMNVEV (reference sequence). Trimming pared 5 bases from V and 0 bases from J, leaving 8 bases between. CDR3: CASSRQYSNQPQHF. The CDR3 region has the DNA TGTGCCAGCAGTCGACAGTATAGCAATCAGCCCCAGCATTTT.

This chain links TRBV19 with TRBJ1-1; perhaps TRBD1 as D (5 bases). The CDR3 is 14 residues long. With 3 bases removed from V and 5 bases from J, the gap between germline ends came to 13 bases. Germline V gene data show CDR1 as LNHDA and CDR2 as SQIVND (reference sequence). CDR3 sequence reads: CASSIPGLITEAFF. As DNA, the CDR3 is TGTGCCAGTAGTATTCCGGGACTTATAACTGAAGCTTTCTTT.

A single count supports this clone. The V and J genes are TRBV28 and TRBJ2-1; TRBD2 matches 13 bases. This CDR3 region has 15 residues. Per germline, CDR1 MDHEN and CDR2 SYDVKM. The V segment lost 6 bases and the J segment 8 bases; nucleotides outside the gene matches: 7. In DNA form, the CDR3 reads TGTGCCAGCAGAGGGACTAGCGGGATAGGCTATGAGCAGTTCTTC. This codes for CASRGTSGIGYEQFF.

Only one count was recorded for this clone. The rearrangement uses TRBV28 and TRBJ2-7, with D possibly matching TRBD1 (6 bases). Germline values: CDR1 MDHEN, CDR2 SYDVKM. The V end was cut by 3 bases, the J end by 1 base, with 10 bases between. This CDR3 is 14 amino acids long. The CDR3 here is CASSFWQGSYEQYF. Here the CDR3 DNA reads TGTGCCAGCAGTTTTTGGCAGGGGTCCTACGAGCAGTACTTC.

This clone was seen a single time. The gene calls are TRBV19 and TRBJ2-1; TRBD1 agrees at 9 bases. The CDR3 length is 16 residues. V shed 3 bases, J shed 5 bases, and the junction held 8 bases outside the gene matches. From germline, CDR1 is LNHDA and CDR2 SQIVND (reference sequence). CDR3: CASSIIGTGRDNEQFF. CDR3 DNA: TGTGCCAGTAGTATTATTGGGACAGGGCGCGACAATGAGCAGTTCTTC. Combining the CDR3 with reference TRBV19 and TRBJ2-1 gives the whole variable domain DGGITQSPKYLFRKEGQNVTLSCEQNLNHDAMYWYRQDPGQGLRLIYYSQIVNDFQKGDIAEGYSVSREKKESFPLTVTSAQKNPTAFYLCASSIIGTGRDNEQFFGPGTRLTVL.

The chain recombines TRBV27 with TRBJ2-3; D is ambiguous. This CDR3 contains 16 residues. Trimming removed 4 bases at V and 2 bases at J, with 16 bases between. Germline V lookup: CDR1 MNHEY, CDR2 SMNVEV (reference sequence). Here the CDR3 DNA reads TGTGCCAGCAGTTATACCAGGCCCCAATACACAGATACGCAGTATTTT. Amino acids: CASSYTRPQYTDTQYF.

CDR3 sequence reads: CASSQVASEQFF. CDR3 coding DNA: TGTGCCAGCAGCCAGGTAGCCAGTGAGCAGTTCTTC. The chain has TRBV3-1 (or the pseudogene TRBV3-2) and TRBJ2-1, with no clear D. Trimming stripped 3 bases from V and 9 bases from J, with 9 bases between. This CDR3 spans 12 amino acids. CDR1 is LGHDT and CDR2 is YNNKEL in the germline V gene (reference sequence).

The chain uses TRBV10-3 and TRBJ1-2; no definite D call. V was pared by 4 bases and J by 5 bases, with 11 bases between. This CDR3 contains 13 residues. From germline, CDR1 is ENHRY and CDR2 SYGVKD. CDR3 in DNA: TGTGCCATCAGTGTAAGCTCCCCGTATGGCTACACCTTC. This gives the protein CAISVSSPYGYTF.